Listed below are T cell receptor beta chains from one sample, sequenced in a study of CD8+CD57+ T cells in acquired aplastic anemia. A single record per CDR3 protein comes from TCRdb applying MiXCR to the reads. The sample carries 200,000 or so distinct CDR3 sequences, around 65% recorded once. Sequencing input: sorted CD4+, CD8+, or CD8+CD57+ T cells (not recorded which) from PBMCs. The receptor source for this set is a human donor with severe aplastic anemia or a healthy control (not recorded which). Both conserved end residues are part of each CDR3. The D gene is left open where the match is weak. Rows give clone size only sometimes, using once, few, many, or a class for an expanded clone.

clone size: .; CDR3 length: 15; V gene: TRBV25-1; D gene: TRBD2; J gene: TRBJ2-7; CDR3 protein: CASSEWAGESYEQYF; CDR3 DNA: TGTGCCAGCAGTGAATGGGCGGGAGAGTCCTACGAGCAGTACTTC
clone size: .; CDR3 length: 14; V gene: TRBV7-9; D gene: .; J gene: TRBJ1-1; CDR3 protein: CPSSLVKGSTEVFF; CDR3 DNA: TGTCCCAGCAGCTTAGTGAAAGGAAGCACTGAAGTTTTCTTT
clone size: once; CDR3 length: 14; V gene: TRBV12-5; D gene: .; J gene: TRBJ2-3; CDR3 protein: CASGRDLSTDTQYF; CDR3 DNA: TGTGCTAGTGGTCGGGACCTGAGCACAGATACGCAGTATTTT
clone size: .; CDR3 length: 16; V gene: TRBV5-8; D gene: .; J gene: TRBJ2-3; CDR3 protein: CASSAHSGGQTDTQYF; CDR3 DNA: TGCGCCAGCAGCGCCCATTCCGGGGGACAGACAGATACGCAGTATTTT
clone size: .; CDR3 length: 13; V gene: TRBV2; D gene: .; J gene: TRBJ1-1; CDR3 protein: CASSERLNTEAFF; CDR3 DNA: TGTGCCAGCAGTGAAAGGCTGAACACTGAAGCTTTCTTT
clone size: many; CDR3 length: 14; V gene: TRBV6-2/TRBV6-3; D gene: .; J gene: TRBJ1-1; CDR3 protein: CASSYFVTDVEAFF; CDR3 DNA: TGTGCCAGCAGTTACTTCGTTACGGATGTTGAAGCTTTCTTT
clone size: few; CDR3 length: 11; V gene: TRBV20-1; D gene: .; J gene: TRBJ2-7; CDR3 protein: CSADSYYEQYF; CDR3 DNA: TGCAGTGCCGACAGCTACTACGAGCAGTACTTC
clone size: .; CDR3 length: 13; V gene: TRBV19; D gene: .; J gene: TRBJ1-2; CDR3 protein: CASSIGRGDGYTF; CDR3 DNA: TGTGCCAGTAGTATCGGCAGGGGTGATGGCTACACCTTC
clone size: many; CDR3 length: 15; V gene: TRBV27; D gene: .; J gene: TRBJ2-7; CDR3 protein: CASSLQGRESYEQYF; CDR3 DNA: TGTGCCAGCAGTTTACAGGGCCGAGAATCCTACGAGCAGTACTTC
clone size: many; CDR3 length: 14; V gene: TRBV24-1; D gene: .; J gene: TRBJ2-1; CDR3 protein: CATSDRRSYNEQFF; CDR3 DNA: TGTGCCACCAGCGACAGACGCTCCTACAATGAGCAGTTCTTC
clone size: .; CDR3 length: 13; V gene: TRBV5-1; D gene: .; J gene: TRBJ2-7; CDR3 protein: CASSLSGIIEQYF; CDR3 DNA: TGCGCCAGCAGCTTGTCCGGGATTATAGAGCAGTACTTC
clone size: .; CDR3 length: 15; V gene: TRBV7-3; D gene: .; J gene: TRBJ2-5; CDR3 protein: CASSLRGDDQETQYF; CDR3 DNA: TGTGCCAGCAGCTTAAGAGGGGACGACCAAGAGACCCAGTACTTC
clone size: .; CDR3 length: 15; V gene: TRBV19; D gene: .; J gene: TRBJ1-2; CDR3 protein: CASSISQGANYGYTF; CDR3 DNA: TGTGCCAGTAGTATATCACAGGGAGCTAACTATGGCTACACCTTC
clone size: .; CDR3 length: 15; V gene: TRBV20-1; D gene: .; J gene: TRBJ2-7; CDR3 protein: CSAMQTGTPWGEQYF; CDR3 DNA: TGCAGTGCTATGCAGACCGGGACCCCCTGGGGCGAGCAGTACTTC
clone size: few; CDR3 length: 13; V gene: TRBV24-1; D gene: .; J gene: TRBJ2-5; CDR3 protein: CATSDQVQETQYF; CDR3 DNA: TGTGCCACCAGTGATCAGGTTCAAGAGACCCAGTACTTC
clone size: .; CDR3 length: 15; V gene: TRBV7-9; D gene: .; J gene: TRBJ2-3; CDR3 protein: CASSHRLGSTDTQYF; CDR3 DNA: TGCGCCAGCAGCCATAGACTAGGTAGCACAGATACGCAGTATTTT
clone size: few; CDR3 length: 14; V gene: TRBV20-1; D gene: .; J gene: TRBJ1-3; CDR3 protein: CSASYQGQGNTIYF; CDR3 DNA: TGCAGTGCTAGTTATCAGGGGCAAGGAAACACCATATATTTT
clone size: .; CDR3 length: 13; V gene: TRBV29-1; D gene: .; J gene: TRBJ1-2; CDR3 protein: CSVLHGTNYGYTF; CDR3 DNA: TGCAGCGTTCTCCACGGTACTAACTATGGCTACACCTTC
clone size: many; CDR3 length: 12; V gene: TRBV5-8; D gene: .; J gene: TRBJ1-1; CDR3 protein: CASSPGTFEAFF; CDR3 DNA: TGTGCCAGCAGCCCCGGGACATTTGAAGCTTTCTTT
clone size: .; CDR3 length: 13; V gene: TRBV20-1; D gene: .; J gene: TRBJ2-5; CDR3 protein: CSATGDGQETQYF; CDR3 DNA: TGCAGTGCTACAGGGGACGGTCAAGAGACCCAGTACTTC
clone size: once; CDR3 length: 12; V gene: TRBV19; D gene: .; J gene: TRBJ1-1; CDR3 protein: CASNSGLTEAFF; CDR3 DNA: TGTGCCAGTAACTCCGGGCTCACTGAAGCTTTCTTT
clone size: few; CDR3 length: 14; V gene: TRBV2; D gene: .; J gene: TRBJ1-5; CDR3 protein: CASSLPAEGQPQHF; CDR3 DNA: TGTGCCAGCAGCCTACCAGCAGAGGGTCAGCCCCAGCATTTT
clone size: .; CDR3 length: 13; V gene: TRBV11-2; D gene: .; J gene: TRBJ1-1; CDR3 protein: CASSTQLGTEAFF; CDR3 DNA: TGTGCCAGCAGCACCCAATTGGGCACTGAAGCTTTCTTT
clone size: .; CDR3 length: 14; V gene: TRBV20-1; D gene: .; J gene: TRBJ2-2; CDR3 protein: CSARDGPYTGELFF; CDR3 DNA: TGCAGTGCTAGAGATGGGCCATACACCGGGGAGCTGTTTTTT
clone size: once; CDR3 length: 14; V gene: TRBV7-9; D gene: TRBD1; J gene: TRBJ1-2; CDR3 protein: CASRPTGSEYGYTF; CDR3 DNA: TGTGCCAGCAGACCGACAGGGTCTGAGTATGGCTACACCTTC
clone size: many; CDR3 length: 15; V gene: TRBV19; D gene: .; J gene: TRBJ2-3; CDR3 protein: CASSTLLTIPDTQYF; CDR3 DNA: TGTGCCAGTAGTACCCTCCTTACTATCCCAGATACGCAGTATTTT
clone size: .; CDR3 length: 13; V gene: TRBV6-4; D gene: TRBD1; J gene: TRBJ1-6; CDR3 protein: CASSGTGRSPLHF; CDR3 DNA: TGTGCCAGCAGCGGGACAGGGCGTTCACCCCTCCACTTT
clone size: many; CDR3 length: 13; V gene: TRBV19; D gene: .; J gene: TRBJ2-5; CDR3 protein: CASSMDGEETQYF; CDR3 DNA: TGTGCCAGTAGTATGGATGGGGAAGAGACCCAGTACTTC
clone size: .; CDR3 length: 16; V gene: TRBV19; D gene: TRBD1; J gene: TRBJ1-5; CDR3 protein: CASRNWDIGGNQSQHF; CDR3 DNA: TGTGCCAGTAGAAATTGGGATATAGGGGGCAATCAGTCCCAGCATTTT
clone size: once; CDR3 length: 15; V gene: TRBV7-8; D gene: TRBD2; J gene: TRBJ2-3; CDR3 protein: CASSLRGGSADTQYF; CDR3 DNA: TGTGCCAGCAGCTTGCGGGGGGGCAGCGCAGATACGCAGTATTTT
clone size: many; CDR3 length: 17; V gene: TRBV7-6; D gene: .; J gene: TRBJ2-3; CDR3 protein: CASSLGGSSDPTDTQYF; CDR3 DNA: TGTGCCAGCAGCTTAGGGGGCTCGAGCGACCCCACAGATACGCAGTATTTT
clone size: few; CDR3 length: 13; V gene: TRBV20-1; D gene: TRBD1; J gene: TRBJ1-2; CDR3 protein: CSARTGTDYGYTF; CDR3 DNA: TGCAGTGCTAGAACTGGGACAGATTATGGCTACACCTTC
clone size: .; CDR3 length: 17; V gene: TRBV24-1; D gene: .; J gene: TRBJ2-5; CDR3 protein: CATSQGFLAGGRETQYF; CDR3 DNA: TGTGCCACCAGTCAGGGGTTTTTGGCAGGGGGGAGAGAGACCCAGTACTTC
clone size: many; CDR3 length: 14; V gene: TRBV20-1; D gene: .; J gene: TRBJ1-2; CDR3 protein: CSARDLGRSYGYTF; CDR3 DNA: TGCAGTGCTAGAGATCTAGGCAGGAGCTATGGCTACACCTTC
clone size: few; CDR3 length: 14; V gene: TRBV6-2/TRBV6-3; D gene: .; J gene: TRBJ1-5; CDR3 protein: CASSPEGGGQPQHF; CDR3 DNA: TGTGCCAGCAGCCCCGAGGGGGGAGGTCAGCCCCAGCATTTT
clone size: .; CDR3 length: 12; V gene: TRBV14; D gene: .; J gene: TRBJ2-5; CDR3 protein: CASSQVLETQYF; CDR3 DNA: TGTGCCAGCAGCCAAGTCTTGGAGACCCAGTACTTC
clone size: .; CDR3 length: 14; V gene: TRBV28; D gene: .; J gene: TRBJ1-5; CDR3 protein: CASSLGQGVQPQHF; CDR3 DNA: TGTGCCAGCAGTTTGGGCCAAGGTGTCCAGCCCCAGCATTTT
clone size: .; CDR3 length: 13; V gene: TRBV20-1; D gene: .; J gene: TRBJ2-3; CDR3 protein: CSACGDSTDTQYF; CDR3 DNA: TGCAGTGCTTGCGGGGACAGCACAGATACGCAGTATTTT
clone size: .; CDR3 length: 14; V gene: TRBV10-3; D gene: .; J gene: TRBJ2-3; CDR3 protein: CAISWRGGTDTQYF; CDR3 DNA: TGTGCCATCTCGTGGCGGGGAGGCACAGATACGCAGTATTTT
clone size: .; CDR3 length: 15; V gene: TRBV20-1; D gene: .; J gene: TRBJ1-6; CDR3 protein: CSARDGAGGASPLHF; CDR3 DNA: TGCAGTGCTAGAGACGGGGCAGGCGGGGCCTCACCCCTCCACTTT
clone size: .; CDR3 length: 14; V gene: TRBV7-8; D gene: .; J gene: TRBJ1-2; CDR3 protein: CASSLMRVNYGYTF; CDR3 DNA: TGTGCCAGCAGCTTGATGAGGGTTAACTATGGCTACACCTTC
clone size: few; CDR3 length: 12; V gene: TRBV19; D gene: .; J gene: TRBJ1-1; CDR3 protein: CASSRQVGEAFF; CDR3 DNA: TGTGCCAGTAGTAGACAGGTTGGGGAAGCTTTCTTT